This record covers a single T cell receptor (beta chain). Antigen specificity is unknown. The sample is drawn from a study of T cell responses to AZD1222 COVID-19 vaccine. Study-level results: Once two AZD1222 doses were given, Spike-specific TCR breadth and depth went up. Donors were chiefly white British, with a greater number of females, and clonal diversity was perhaps underestimated. Researchers took repertoire samples only after the peak T cell response had come. Of the AZD1222 recipients, only 5 to 7 were seropositive at baseline.

CDR1 and CDR2 (germline): SGDLS, YYNGEE. The CDR3 runs 13 residues. The V end was cut by 6 bases, the J end by 4 bases, with 8 bases between. The protocol was immunoSEQ multiplex PCR, while the TCRdb copy is restricted to in-frame clones and leaves out a portion. The sample lists roughly 120,000 clones; around 87% were seen once. The specimen comprised peripheral blood, sampled 28 days after the second AZD1222 dose. The TCR was taken from an adult who received the AZD1222 COVID-19 vaccine. The V gene is TRBV9, the J gene TRBJ1-6; D unresolved. The CDR3 protein is CASNNGYNSPLHF. The CDR3 DNA reads TGTGCCAGCAATAACGGGTATAATTCACCCCTCCACTTT.